This TCR beta chain was obtained from a study of OX40 agonist ivuxolimab in advanced cancers. Trimming removed 4 bases from V and 2 bases from J, with 13 bases in between. The CDR3 covers 14 residues. From germline, CDR1 is SGDLS and CDR2 YYNGEE. Libraries were prepared by immunoSEQ multiplex PCR; TCRdb keeps only in-frame clonotypes and omits some of them. Among roughly 100,000 clones, approximately 92% were seen once, and the ten largest hold around 3.3%. The chain is built from TRBV9 and TRBJ2-7; D is possibly TRBD2 (5 bases). The sequence derives from an adult with an advanced solid tumor such as melanoma, head and neck, liver or kidney cancer. Sequencing was performed on CD4+ or CD8+ T cells sorted from blood, taken in a trial of the OX40 agonist ivuxolimab. In DNA, the CDR3 is TGTGCCAGCAGCCTGACCCCCGGGACCTACGAGCAGTACTTC. Translated: CASSLTPGTYEQYF.